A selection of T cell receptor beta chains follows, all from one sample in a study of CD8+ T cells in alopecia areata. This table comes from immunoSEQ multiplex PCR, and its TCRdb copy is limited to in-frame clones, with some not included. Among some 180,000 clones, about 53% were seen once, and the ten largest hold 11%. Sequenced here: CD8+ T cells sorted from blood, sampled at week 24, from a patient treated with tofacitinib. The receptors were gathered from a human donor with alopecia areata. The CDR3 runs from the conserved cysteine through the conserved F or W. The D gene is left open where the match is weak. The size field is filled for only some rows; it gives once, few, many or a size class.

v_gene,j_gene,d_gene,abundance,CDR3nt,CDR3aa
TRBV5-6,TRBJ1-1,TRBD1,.,TGTGCCAGCAGCTTGGTGCCAGGGGGCACTGAAGCTTTCTTT,CASSLVPGGTEAFF
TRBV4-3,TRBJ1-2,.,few,TGCGCCAGCAGCCAAGTATACTACCGGGGGCGAGGCTACACCTTC,CASSQVYYRGRGYTF
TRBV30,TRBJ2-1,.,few,TGTGCCTGGAGCCTAAACACCTACAATGAGCAGTTCTTC,CAWSLNTYNEQFF
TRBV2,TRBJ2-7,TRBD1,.,TGTGCCAAGGAGGCCAGAGGGACAGGTCCCTACGAGCAGTACTTC,CAKEARGTGPYEQYF
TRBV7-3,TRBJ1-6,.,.,TGTGCCAGCAGCGTGGGCGGGGCGCGGGGTAATTCACCCCTCCACTTT,CASSVGGARGNSPLHF
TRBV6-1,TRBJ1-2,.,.,TGTGCCAGCAGTGAAGCAAAGTGGGGCAGGAGCTATGGCTACACCTTC,CASSEAKWGRSYGYTF
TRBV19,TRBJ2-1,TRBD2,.,TGTGCCAGTAGTTATAGCGGGGGGCCGAACAATGAGCAGTTCTTC,CASSYSGGPNNEQFF
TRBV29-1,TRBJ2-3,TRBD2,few,TGCAGCGGCGCCCCCTACTCGGGGCCGGGAGGGGATACGCAGTATTTT,CSGAPYSGPGGDTQYF
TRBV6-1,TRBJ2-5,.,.,TGTGCCAGCAGTGAACTAATGTGGGGGCGTCAAGAGACCCAGTACTTC,CASSELMWGRQETQYF
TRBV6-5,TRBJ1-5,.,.,TGTGCCAGCAGTTACTCGAGGGATCAGCCCCAGCATTTT,CASSYSRDQPQHF
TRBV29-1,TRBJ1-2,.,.,TGCAGCGTTGTGATAGGGAACTATGGCTACACCTTC,CSVVIGNYGYTF
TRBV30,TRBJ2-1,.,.,TGTGCCTGGAGTCGCGGGGGCCGGAATGAGCAGTTCTTC,CAWSRGGRNEQFF
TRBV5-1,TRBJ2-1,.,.,TGCGCCAGCAGCTTGGCGAGGGGGGGCATTGATGAGCAGTTCTTC,CASSLARGGIDEQFF
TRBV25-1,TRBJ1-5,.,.,TGTGCCAGCAGTGAATATGCCTTAATCAGGCCCCAGCATTTT,CASSEYALIRPQHF
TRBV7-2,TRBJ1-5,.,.,TGTGCCAGCAGTCGCAGGGAGGGGAGCAATCAGCCCCAGCATTTT,CASSRREGSNQPQHF
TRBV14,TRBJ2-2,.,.,TGTGCCAGCAGCCAAGAGGGGGGAATCACCGGGGAGCTGTTTTTT,CASSQEGGITGELFF
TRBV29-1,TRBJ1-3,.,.,TGCAGCGTTGAAGATTGCGCGCCCGAAGACGGAAACACCATATATTTT,CSVEDCAPEDGNTIYF
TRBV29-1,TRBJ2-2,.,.,TGCAGCGTTGTTTTAGACGGGGAGCTGTTTTTT,CSVVLDGELFF
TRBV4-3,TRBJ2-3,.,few,TGCGCCAGCAGCCAAGATCGAGGGTATGCAGATACGCAGTATTTT,CASSQDRGYADTQYF
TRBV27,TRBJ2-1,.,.,TGTGCCAGCAGTTTATTTGGTGAGCAGTTCTTC,CASSLFGEQFF
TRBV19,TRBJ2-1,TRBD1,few,TGTGCCAGTAGTATAGGGACAGGGCTTTACAATGAGCAGTTCTTC,CASSIGTGLYNEQFF
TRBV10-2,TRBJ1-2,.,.,TGCGCCAGCAGTGATCCCGGGCGGGAGAACAGCTATGGCTACACCTTC,CASSDPGRENSYGYTF
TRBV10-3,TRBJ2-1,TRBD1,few,TGTGCCATCAGACAGGGGTCGGAGGAGCAGTTCTTC,CAIRQGSEEQFF
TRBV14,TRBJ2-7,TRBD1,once,TGTGCCAGCAGCCGGATAGACAGGGGGCTCTACGAGCAGTACTTC,CASSRIDRGLYEQYF
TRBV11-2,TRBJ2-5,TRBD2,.,TGTGCCAGCAGCTCCCGCACAAGCGGGGAAGAGACCCAGTACTTC,CASSSRTSGEETQYF
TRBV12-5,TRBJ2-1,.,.,TGTGCTAGTGGTTTGGAGGCCTACAATGAGCAGTTCTTC,CASGLEAYNEQFF
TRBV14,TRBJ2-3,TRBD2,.,TGTGCCAGCAGCCACAGGACTAGCGGGGTGACAGATACGCAGTATTTT,CASSHRTSGVTDTQYF
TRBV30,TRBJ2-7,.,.,TGTGCCTGGACCCACGGGGGTACCTACGAGCAGTACTTC,CAWTHGGTYEQYF
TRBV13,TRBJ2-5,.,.,TGTGCCAGCAGCGGGACACACCAAGAGACCCAGTACTTC,CASSGTHQETQYF
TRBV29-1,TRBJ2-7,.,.,TGCAGCGTGGGGGGCAGGGGTCGGGAGCAGTACTTC,CSVGGRGREQYF
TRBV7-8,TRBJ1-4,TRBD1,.,TGTGCCAGCAGCTTTATGGCAGGGGGAGAAAAACTGTTTTTT,CASSFMAGGEKLFF
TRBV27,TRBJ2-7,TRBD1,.,TGTGCCAGCTGTCGCCAGGGGGTTTACGAGCAGTACTTC,CASCRQGVYEQYF
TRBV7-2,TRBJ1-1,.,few,TGTGCCAGCAGCTTATGGGGAGACATCACTGAAGCTTTCTTT,CASSLWGDITEAFF
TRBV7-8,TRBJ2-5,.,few,TGTGCCAGCAGCTTAGCACGCCTGGAACAAGAGACCCAGTACTTC,CASSLARLEQETQYF
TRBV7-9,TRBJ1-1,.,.,TGTGCCAGCAGTCCCGACAGAGAAGCTTTCTTT,CASSPDREAFF
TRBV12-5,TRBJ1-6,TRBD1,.,TGTGCTAGTGGTTTCCTAAAACAGGGGACAGTGGAATCACCCCTCCACTTT,CASGFLKQGTVESPLHF
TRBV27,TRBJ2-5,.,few,TGTGCCAGTGGGGTTGGAGAGACCCAGTACTTC,CASGVGETQYF
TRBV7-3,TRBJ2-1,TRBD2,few,TGTGCCAGCAGCTTACTCGGGGCGGGAGCGGGGGACAATGAGCAGTTCTTC,CASSLLGAGAGDNEQFF
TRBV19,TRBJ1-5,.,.,TGTGCCAGTAGTAACGAGCAGATTAGCAATCAGCCCCAGCATTTT,CASSNEQISNQPQHF
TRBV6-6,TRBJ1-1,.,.,TGTGCCAGCAGTTTGGGGACTGAAGCTTTCTTT,CASSLGTEAFF
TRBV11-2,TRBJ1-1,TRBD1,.,TGTGCCAGCAGCCTGGGACAGATGAACACTGAAGCTTTCTTT,CASSLGQMNTEAFF
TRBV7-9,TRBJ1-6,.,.,TGTGCCAGCAGCGCCTTAGGTAATCCCCTCCACTTT,CASSALGNPLHF
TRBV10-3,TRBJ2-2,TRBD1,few,TGTGCCATCAGCGATCTGGGACAGGCGAACACCGGGGAGCTGTTTTTT,CAISDLGQANTGELFF
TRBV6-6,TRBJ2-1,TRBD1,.,TGTGCCAGCAGTTCAGGGGGAATGGGGCAGTTCTTC,CASSSGGMGQFF
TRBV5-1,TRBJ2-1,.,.,TGCGCCAGCAGCTCCGACGGCGGGGATGAGCAGTTCTTC,CASSSDGGDEQFF
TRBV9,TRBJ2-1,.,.,TGTGCCAGCTCTACAGAAGGGACCCCCAAAGATGAGCAGTTCTTC,CASSTEGTPKDEQFF
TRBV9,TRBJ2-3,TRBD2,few,TGTGCCAGCAGCTCCGCGGGACTAGCGGGGGAGATTGCGCAGTATTTT,CASSSAGLAGEIAQYF
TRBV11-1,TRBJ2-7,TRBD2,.,TGTGCCAGCAGCTTAGCCTCGGGCGGGGGCTACGAGCAGTACTTC,CASSLASGGGYEQYF
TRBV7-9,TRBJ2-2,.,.,TGTGCCAGCAGCTTAGGACCCGCCGGGGAGCTGTTTTTT,CASSLGPAGELFF